These 13 T cell receptor beta chains came from one sample sequenced in a study of cytomegalovirus exposure and HLA in healthy donors. The PCR ran on 60 Vbeta and 13 Jbeta primers. TCRdb keeps only in-frame clones here, not all; method: immunoSEQ multiplex PCR. The sample records 160,000 or so clones, under 80% being singletons. Sample: PBMCs. These receptors all come from a human donor in good health.

The chain joins TRBV27 to TRBJ1-1; D is ambiguous. Germline loops: CDR1 MNHEY, CDR2 SMNVEV (reference sequence). The CDR3 consists of 14 residues. V dropped 3 bases and J dropped 1 base, with 9 bases sitting between them. The CDR3 nucleotides are TGTGCCAGCAGTTTGGGCACACCGAACACTGAAGCTTTCTTT. As protein: CASSLGTPNTEAFF.

The chain joins TRBV27 to TRBJ1-1; no firm D call. From germline, CDR1 is MNHEY and CDR2 SMNVEV (reference sequence). The CDR3 has 13 amino acids. The germline V and J ends were trimmed by 0 bases and 2 bases, with 4 bases remaining between them. The CDR3 reads CASSLSTNTEAFF. CDR3 DNA sequence: TGTGCCAGCAGTTTATCGACAAACACTGAAGCTTTCTTT.

The CDR3 DNA follows: TGTGCCAGCAGCCCTCGACAGAGCTCCTACAATGAGCAGTTCTTC. Encoded protein: CASSPRQSSYNEQFF. The V call is TRBV6-6, the J call TRBJ2-1; a weak D match, TRBD1 (5 bases). Germline assignment: CDR1 MNHNY and CDR2 SVGAGI (reference sequence). This CDR3 is built from 15 residues. The V end lost 6 bases, the J end lost 0 bases, and 12 bases lay between the germline ends.

To note about this clone: The sample has other DNA sequences that encode this CDR3 too. J is TRBJ2-1 and V is TRBV20-1, with TRBD1 matching over 8 bases. CDR3 size: 11 residues. V dropped 6 bases and J dropped 8; count of bases not matched to a gene: 3. The germline V gene has CDR1 DFQATT and CDR2 SNEGSKA (reference sequence). The CDR3 region has the DNA TGCAGTGCCAAGACAGGGGATGAGCAGTTCTTC. Translation: CSAKTGDEQFF.

This chain connects TRBV7-9 to TRBJ1-2, with TRBD1 as a possible D gene (5 bases). The length of the CDR3 is 13 residues. Germline loops: CDR1 SEHNR, CDR2 FQNEAQ (reference sequence). V lost 1 base, J lost 6 bases, and 9 bases lay in between. The CDR3 sequence is CASSLVQGDGYTF. CDR3 nucleotides: TGTGCCAGCAGCTTAGTCCAGGGCGATGGCTACACCTTC.

The chain links TRBV19 to TRBJ1-5; 9 positions match TRBD1. The CDR3 sequence is 16 residues long. V gave up 5 bases and J gave up 11 bases; unmatched junction bases: 16. Germline CDR1 and CDR2: LNHDA and SQIVND (reference sequence). CDR3 DNA sequence: TGTGCCAGTAGTCTATCGGAGGGGACAGGGCCCAGGGCCCAGCATTTT. Protein: CASSLSEGTGPRAQHF.

The chain joins TRBV6-1 to TRBJ2-5, with 7 positions matching TRBD1. CDR1 and CDR2 from the germline V gene are MNHNS and SASEGT. With V trimmed by 6 bases and J by 5 bases, 9 bases remained unmatched. The CDR3 is 14 residues long. The CDR3 sequence is CASSLTGYGETQYF. The CDR3 DNA sequence: TGTGCCAGCAGCCTGACAGGGTATGGGGAGACCCAGTACTTC.

This clone was observed a single time. The rearrangement links TRBV27 to TRBJ1-4; 7 positions match TRBD1. The CDR3 length is 14 residues. Per the germline V gene, CDR1 is MNHEY and CDR2 is SMNVEV (reference sequence). Trimming cost V 0 bases and J 10 bases; bases outside gene matches: 5. For the CDR3, the DNA is TGTGCCAGCAGTTTATCCGACAGGGCAGGAAAACTGTTTTTT. This translates into CASSLSDRAGKLFF.

The rearrangement uses TRBV4-3 and TRBJ1-2; 8 bases map to TRBD1. The ends lost 0 bases at V and 7 bases at J; junction bases unmatched: 7. The CDR3 is made up of 15 amino acids. The V gene's germline CDR1 is LGHNA and CDR2 YSLEER. The CDR3 region has the DNA TGCGCCAGCAGCCAAGATACCCGGACAGGGTTTGGCTACACCTTC. It yields the protein CASSQDTRTGFGYTF.

This clone was seen just once. The chain recombines TRBV19 with TRBJ2-7, with D possibly TRBD1 on 6 matching bases. CDR3 size: 12 residues. CDR1 and CDR2 from the germline V gene are LNHDA and SQIVND (reference sequence). Trimming removed 4 bases at V and 5 bases at J, with 9 bases between. CDR3 sequence: CASSTTGNEQYF. CDR3 nucleotide sequence: TGTGCCAGTAGTACCACAGGGAACGAGCAGTACTTC. The full variable domain, its missing parts supplied by reference TRBV19 and TRBJ2-7, is DGGITQSPKYLFRKEGQNVTLSCEQNLNHDAMYWYRQDPGQGLRLIYYSQIVNDFQKGDIAEGYSVSREKKESFPLTVTSAQKNPTAFYLCASSTTGNEQYFGPGTRLTVT.

V gene TRBV10-1 combines with J gene TRBJ1-1; 7 bases map to TRBD1. The CDR3 is made up of 17 amino acids. CDR1 and CDR2 from the germline V gene are WNHNN and SYGVQD (reference sequence). J was trimmed by 1 base and V by 3 bases; bases with no gene match: 11. The CDR3 loop is CASSDGTVFRGNTEAFF. DNA of the CDR3: TGCGCCAGCAGTGACGGGACAGTTTTTAGGGGGAACACTGAAGCTTTCTTT.

The CDR3 reads CASSQGAGARTGELFF. DNA of the CDR3: TGCGCCAGCAGCCAAGGAGCAGGGGCGAGGACCGGGGAGCTGTTTTTT. This chain uses TRBV4-3 with TRBJ2-2; possibly TRBD1 for D (6 bases). The germline V and J ends were trimmed by 1 base and 5 bases, with 14 bases remaining between them. This CDR3 has 16 residues. From germline, CDR1 is LGHNA and CDR2 YSLEER.

The rearrangement joins TRBV5-1 to TRBJ2-3; 9 bases map to TRBD2. The CDR3 is made up of 18 amino acids. With 0 bases clipped from V and 0 bases from J, the junction kept 8 bases outside the gene matches. CDR1 is SGHRS and CDR2 is YFSETQ in the germline V gene. The CDR3 sequence is CASSLGLRLAGSTDTQYF. CDR3 DNA: TGCGCCAGCAGCTTGGGGTTAAGGCTAGCGGGGAGCACAGATACGCAGTATTTT.